These 24 T cell receptor beta chains share one sample of origin, sequenced in a study of blood T cell repertoires in COVID-19. Only in-frame clones appear in the TCRdb table, and some are missing; sequencing was by immunoSEQ multiplex PCR. This sample has 250,000 or so clones; roughly nine tenths occur once, and the top ten carry around 8.8%. Sequencing was performed on peripheral blood. The receptors were sampled from a man aged 35-49 years with active or convalescent COVID-19.

V usage is TRBV5-4 and J usage is TRBJ1-6; no definite D call. This CDR3 spans 12 amino acids. V dropped 1 base and J dropped 12 bases, with 8 bases sitting between them. CDR1 and CDR2 from the germline V gene are SGHNT and YYREEE (reference sequence). CDR3 sequence reads: CASSLSNGPLHF. The CDR3 DNA reads TGTGCCAGCAGCTTGTCCAACGGACCCCTCCACTTT.

The chain recombines TRBV6-5 with TRBJ2-1; 7 bases fit TRBD2. The CDR3 loop spans 15 amino acids. The V gene end was trimmed by 0 bases and the J gene end by 6 bases; junction bases not matched to a gene: 5. Germline V lookup: CDR1 MNHEY, CDR2 SVGAGI. The CDR3 DNA follows: TGTGCCAGCAGTTACTCTTCGAGCGGGATCAATGAGCAGTTCTTC. Translating gives CASSYSSSGINEQFF.

The V call is TRBV10-3, the J call TRBJ1-5; the match to TRBD1 covers 8 bases. V trimming: 0 bases; J trimming: 4 bases; junction bases outside the gene matches: 5. Germline V gene lookup returns CDR1 ENHRY and CDR2 SYGVKD. The CDR3 covers 16 residues. The CDR3 DNA follows: TGTGCCATCAGTGAGTCGGGACAGGCGGGGAATCAGCCCCAGCATTTT. It encodes CAISESGQAGNQPQHF.

This chain links TRBV3-1 (or the pseudogene TRBV3-2) with TRBJ2-1, with 9 nucleotides matching TRBD2. The junction had 10 bases not matched to a gene; V was cut back by 0 bases and J by 7 bases. This CDR3 spans 17 amino acids. Per the germline V gene, CDR1 is LGHDT and CDR2 is YNNKEL (reference sequence). CDR3: CASSQERMLAGMNEQFF. DNA for the CDR3: TGTGCCAGCAGCCAAGAAAGAATGCTAGCGGGAATGAATGAGCAGTTCTTC.

The rearrangement links TRBV29-1 to TRBJ2-3, with no clear D. The V gene's germline CDR1 is SQVTM and CDR2 ANQGSEA. The CDR3 sequence is 11 residues long. V gave up 4 bases and J gave up 5 bases, with 7 bases separating them. CDR3 sequence: CSVVRGDTQYF. For the CDR3, the DNA is TGCAGCGTTGTTCGAGGAGATACGCAGTATTTT.

The rearrangement links TRBV5-5 to TRBJ1-6; TRBD1 might be the D (5 bases). Between the trimmed V and J ends, which lost 5 bases and 7 bases, there was a span of 10 bases. CDR3 length: 13 residues. The germline CDR1 and CDR2 sequences are SGHKS and YYEKEE (reference sequence). This CDR3 is CASSWGENSPLHF. CDR3 nucleotide sequence: TGTGCCAGCAGTTGGGGGGAAAATTCACCCCTCCACTTT. Full variable domain (remainder filled in from reference TRBV5-5 and TRBJ1-6): DAGVTQSPTHLIKTRGQQVTLRCSPISGHKSVSWYQQVLGQGPQFIFQYYEKEERGRGNFPDRFSARQFPNYSSELNVNALLLGDSALYLCASSWGENSPLHFGNGTRLTVT.

The V call is TRBV2, the J call TRBJ2-7; 7 bases line up with TRBD2. Germline V CDR1 and CDR2: SNHLY, FYNNEI. The CDR3 covers 14 residues. V trimming: 7 bases; J trimming: 4 bases; junction bases outside the gene matches: 10. CDR3 DNA: TGTGCCAGCAAAGAAAATGACGGGAGGTACGAGCAGTACTTC. Encoded protein: CASKENDGRYEQYF.

A few counts support this clone. The chain recombines TRBV30 with TRBJ1-1; possible D gene TRBD1, 5 bases. The V gene's germline CDR1 is GTSNPN and CDR2 SVGIG (reference sequence). V was shortened by 3 bases and J by 4 bases, with 15 bases between the two germline ends. This CDR3 region has 14 residues. The CDR3 DNA sequence: TGTGCCTGGAGCTCGAGAGGCGGGGGCACTGAAGCTTTCTTT. Its protein product is CAWSSRGGGTEAFF. The complete variable domain, with remaining parts taken from reference TRBV30 and TRBJ1-1, reads SQTIHQWPATLVQPVGSPLSLECTVEGTSNPNLYWYRQAAGRGLQLLFYSVGIGQISSEVPQNLSASRPQDRQFILSSKKLLLSDSGFYLCAWSSRGGGTEAFFGQGTRLTVV.

The gene calls are TRBV10-1 and TRBJ2-3; 7 nucleotides agree with TRBD2. V was pared by 5 bases and J by 4 bases, with 9 bases of the junction left unmatched. This CDR3 contains 15 residues. Germline CDR1 and CDR2: WNHNN and SYGVQD (reference sequence). CDR3 region: CASSSTSDLADTQYF. CDR3 sequence (DNA): TGCGCCAGCAGTAGTACTAGCGACCTAGCAGATACGCAGTATTTT.

This rearrangement joins TRBV2 to TRBJ2-5; 9 bases fit TRBD1. This CDR3 contains 15 residues. Germline trimming cut 1 base from V and 3 bases from J; bases unmatched to any gene: 3. The germline CDR1 and CDR2 sequences are SNHLY and FYNNEI. The CDR3: CASSEEGTGKETQYF. The CDR3 nucleotides are TGTGCCAGCAGTGAAGAGGGGACAGGGAAAGAGACCCAGTACTTC.

The chain is built from TRBV2 and TRBJ2-1; 7 bases align to TRBD1. The germline gives CDR1 SNHLY, CDR2 FYNNEI. V trimming: 8 bases; J trimming: 3 bases; junction bases outside the gene matches: 4. The CDR3 covers 13 residues. The CDR3 sequence: CASHRGGYNEQFF. In nucleotides, the CDR3 is TGTGCCAGCCACAGGGGTGGCTACAATGAGCAGTTCTTC.

The chain uses TRBV2 and TRBJ2-5, with TRBD1 as a possible D gene (6 bases). The CDR3 loop spans 14 amino acids. Trimming stripped 5 bases from V and 5 bases from J, with 15 bases between. Germline assignment: CDR1 SNHLY and CDR2 FYNNEI. This CDR3 reads CASSLPGGAETQYF. The CDR3 DNA sequence: TGTGCCAGCAGTCTTCCTGGGGGCGCGGAGACCCAGTACTTC. The whole variable domain, filled in from reference TRBV2 and TRBJ2-5, reads EPEVTQTPSHQVTQMGQEVILRCVPISNHLYFYWYRQILGQKVEFLVSFYNNEISEKSEIFDDQFSVERPDGSNFTLKIRSTKLEDSAMYFCASSLPGGAETQYFGPGTRLLVL.

This chain connects TRBV5-4 to TRBJ2-5, with 9 bases aligning to TRBD1. CDR1 is SGHNT and CDR2 is YYREEE in the germline V gene (reference sequence). CDR3 length: 16 amino acids. Germline trimming cut 4 bases from V and 6 bases from J; bases unmatched to any gene: 13. The CDR3 loop is CASSGALGTGRKTQYF. DNA of the CDR3: TGTGCCAGCAGCGGAGCCCTGGGGACAGGGAGAAAGACCCAGTACTTC.

V and J are TRBV7-9 and TRBJ2-2; 8 bases are a match to TRBD2. With V trimmed by 0 bases and J by 2 bases, 2 bases remained unmatched. The CDR3 runs to 16 residues. Germline V CDR1 and CDR2: SEHNR, FQNEAQ (reference sequence). The CDR3 spells CASSLAGTSNTGELFF. The CDR3 DNA is TGTGCCAGCAGCTTAGCCGGGACTAGTAACACCGGGGAGCTGTTTTTT.

The chain recombines TRBV7-2 with TRBJ1-2; 7 nucleotides match TRBD1. The CDR3 covers 14 residues. Germline V gives CDR1 SGHTA, CDR2 FQGNSA. The V gene end was trimmed by 5 bases and the J gene end by 5 bases; junction bases not matched to a gene: 8. In DNA form, the CDR3 reads TGTGCCAGCAGCCCCCGACAGGGCCTTTATGGCTACACCTTC. Translating it yields CASSPRQGLYGYTF.

The rearrangement joins TRBV25-1 to TRBJ1-3, with D hard to call. The CDR3 runs 16 residues. Trimming pared 4 bases from V and 3 bases from J, leaving 16 bases between. Germline CDR1 MGHDK, CDR2 SYGVNS. Written as DNA, the CDR3 is TGTGCCAGCAGTGGGTCCGGGGAGGTCTTTGGAAACACCATATATTTT. It yields the protein CASSGSGEVFGNTIYF.

The J gene is TRBJ1-4, the V gene TRBV5-1; a weak D match, TRBD1 (5 bases). V was pared by 0 bases and J by 8 bases, with 17 bases between. The CDR3 is 16 residues long. Germline CDR1 is SGHRS and CDR2 is YFSETQ. The CDR3: CASSLGQGGFSEKLFF. CDR3 nucleotides: TGCGCCAGCAGCTTGGGGCAGGGAGGCTTTTCGGAAAAACTGTTTTTT.

This clone was seen only once. V and J are TRBV14 and TRBJ1-1, with D tentatively TRBD1 (5 bases). This CDR3 comprises 17 residues. V gave up 0 bases and J gave up 0 bases, with 14 bases separating them. Germline CDR1 reads SGHDN; CDR2 reads FVKESK. CDR3 loop: CASSQEGGGYLNTEAFF. The CDR3 DNA sequence: TGTGCCAGCAGCCAAGAGGGCGGGGGGTATCTGAACACTGAAGCTTTCTTT.

This rearrangement joins TRBV28 to TRBJ2-5; D may be TRBD2 (5 bases). Germline V CDR1 and CDR2: MDHEN, SYDVKM. This CDR3 is 12 amino acids long. V was clipped by 11 bases and J by 7 bases, with 17 bases between them. The CDR3 protein is CASRQRTRTQYF. DNA for the CDR3: TGTGCCTCCCGGCAGCGGACTCGGACCCAGTACTTC.

The chain employs TRBV14 and TRBJ2-5; 10 nucleotides match TRBD1. Trimming took 1 base from V and 4 from J; bases not matched to a gene: 6. CDR3 length: 16 amino acids. Per the germline V gene, CDR1 is SGHDN and CDR2 is FVKESK. CDR3 in amino acids: CASSQVATGGAETQYF. DNA of the CDR3: TGTGCCAGCAGCCAAGTCGCGACAGGGGGCGCAGAGACCCAGTACTTC.

This chain uses TRBV18 with TRBJ2-5, with TRBD1 matching over 8 bases. Unmatched junction bases numbered 5, after V lost 6 bases and J lost 2 bases. CDR1 is KGHSH, CDR2 LQKENI, per germline. CDR3 length equals 14 residues. This CDR3 reads CASSGQELQETQYF. In DNA form, the CDR3 reads TGTGCCAGCTCGGGACAGGAGCTACAAGAGACCCAGTACTTC.

CDR3 sequence (DNA): TGTGCCAGCAGTTTATTCCCGGGAGTTACAGATACGCAGTATTTT. Translating gives CASSLFPGVTDTQYF. The rearrangement uses TRBV28 and TRBJ2-3; a weak D match, TRBD2 (6 bases). V was pared by 1 base and J by 3 bases, with 11 bases between. CDR3 length: 15 amino acids. Germline CDR1 reads MDHEN; CDR2 reads SYDVKM. The full variable domain, completed using reference TRBV28 and TRBJ2-3, is DVKVTQSSRYLVKRTGEKVFLECVQDMDHENMFWYRQDPGLGLRLIYFSYDVKMKEKGDIPEGYSVSREKKERFSLILESASTNQTSMYLCASSLFPGVTDTQYFGPGTRLTVL.

The chain carries TRBV6-5 and TRBJ1-4; 8 nucleotides align to TRBD1. The CDR3 sequence is 15 residues long. CDR1 MNHEY and CDR2 SVGAGI come from the germline V gene. V was pared by 5 bases and J by 6 bases, with 8 bases of the junction left unmatched. CDR3 sequence: CASSPSGGGDEKLFF. CDR3 DNA sequence: TGTGCCAGCAGTCCATCAGGGGGCGGGGATGAAAAACTGTTTTTT.

The rearrangement links TRBV25-1 to TRBJ2-3; D is possibly TRBD1 (5 bases). Germline CDR1 reads MGHDK; CDR2 reads SYGVNS. Trimming left V 0 bases short and J 2 bases short, with 9 bases between. The CDR3 has 15 amino acids. Here the CDR3 reads CASSEYPRATDTQYF. The CDR3 nucleotides are TGTGCCAGCAGTGAATATCCCAGGGCCACAGATACGCAGTATTTT.